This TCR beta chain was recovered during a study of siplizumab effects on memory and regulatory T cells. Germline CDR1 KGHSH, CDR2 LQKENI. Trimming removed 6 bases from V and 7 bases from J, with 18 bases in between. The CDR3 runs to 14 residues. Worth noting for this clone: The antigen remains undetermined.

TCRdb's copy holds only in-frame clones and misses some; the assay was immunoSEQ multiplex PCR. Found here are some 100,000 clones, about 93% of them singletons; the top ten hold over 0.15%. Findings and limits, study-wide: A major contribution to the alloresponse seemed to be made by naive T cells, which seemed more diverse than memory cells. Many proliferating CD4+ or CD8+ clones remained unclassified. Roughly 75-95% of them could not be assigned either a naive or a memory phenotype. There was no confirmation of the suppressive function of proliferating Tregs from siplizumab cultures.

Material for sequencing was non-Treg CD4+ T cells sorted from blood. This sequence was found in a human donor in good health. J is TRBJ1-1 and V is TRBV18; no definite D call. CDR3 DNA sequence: TGTGCCAGCTCGCCTGACGCGGGTACTAGTGAAGCTTTCTTT. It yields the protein CASSPDAGTSEAFF.